Listed below are T cell receptor beta chains from one sample, sequenced in a study of cytomegalovirus exposure and HLA in healthy donors. TCRdb keeps only in-frame clones here, not all; method: immunoSEQ multiplex PCR. The sample carries 150,000 to 200,000 clones, 75% to 90% recorded once. The sequenced sample consisted of PBMCs. The source of these receptors is a male donor in good health and CMV-seropositive. Each CDR3 is given with its conserved first and last residue. The D gene is left open where the match is weak. Expanded clones get a size class; other rows say once, few or many, or leave the size out.

CDR3aa | CDR3nt | d_gene | j_gene | v_gene | abundance
CASSLKGRARGYGYTF | TGTGCCAGCAGTTTAAAGGGGAGGGCAAGGGGGTATGGCTACACCTTC | NA | TRBJ1-2 | TRBV28 | NA
CASSLARVGPGANVLTF | TGTGCCAGCAGCTTAGCCAGGGTAGGGCCTGGGGCCAACGTCCTGACTTTC | NA | TRBJ2-6 | TRBV7-9 | NA
CASSLVGSGQGRGSYEQYF | TGTGCCAGCAGTTTAGTAGGATCGGGACAGGGGAGGGGATCCTACGAGCAGTACTTC | TRBD1 | TRBJ2-7 | TRBV27 | few
CASSLTSGSIVDTQYF | TGTGCCAGCAGCTTGACTAGCGGGAGTATAGTAGATACGCAGTATTTT | TRBD2 | TRBJ2-3 | TRBV7-8 | once
CSSSFRDSGTGAGTQYF | TGTTCCAGCAGCTTCAGGGACTCCGGGACAGGGGCCGGGACCCAGTACTTC | TRBD1 | TRBJ2-5 | TRBV7-9 | NA
CASSSGLAANEQFF | TGTGCCAGCAGCTCGGGACTAGCGGCCAATGAGCAGTTCTTC | TRBD2 | TRBJ2-1 | TRBV5-6 | NA
CASSFASLETQYF | TGTGCCAGCAGCTTCGCTAGCTTGGAGACCCAGTACTTC | NA | TRBJ2-5 | TRBV7-2 | NA
CASSYSPTAGFSPLHF | TGTGCCAGCAGTTACTCGCCGACAGCGGGATTTTCACCCCTCCACTTT | NA | TRBJ1-6 | TRBV6-5 | NA
CASSPPTGSSSYEQYF | TGTGCCAGCTCACCACCGACAGGCTCGAGCTCCTACGAGCAGTACTTC | NA | TRBJ2-7 | TRBV18 | NA
CASSTERGYNEQFF | TGCGCCAGCAGCACCGAGCGGGGGTACAATGAGCAGTTCTTC | TRBD2 | TRBJ2-1 | TRBV5-1 | few
CAISGLINEQFF | TGTGCCATCAGTGGACTCATCAATGAGCAGTTCTTC | NA | TRBJ2-1 | TRBV10-3 | NA
CASSPGLAGGETQYF | TGTGCCAGTAGCCCGGGACTAGCGGGAGGGGAGACCCAGTACTTC | TRBD2 | TRBJ2-5 | TRBV19 | NA
CASRGSGQTSYNEQFF | TGTGCCAGTAGGGGGTCGGGACAGACCTCCTACAATGAGCAGTTCTTC | TRBD1 | TRBJ2-1 | TRBV19 | NA
CASSFQGTDEQYF | TGCGCCAGCAGCTTCCAGGGTACCGACGAGCAGTACTTC | NA | TRBJ2-7 | TRBV5-1 | NA
CASSGGPTSGVYNEQFF | TGTGCCAGCAGCGGGGGCCCGACTAGCGGCGTTTACAATGAGCAGTTCTTC | TRBD2 | TRBJ2-1 | TRBV7-9 | NA
CASSLRTGADTQYF | TGTGCCAGCAGTCTTCGGACAGGGGCAGATACGCAGTATTTT | TRBD1 | TRBJ2-3 | TRBV6-5 | NA
CASRPGLAGYNEQFF | TGTGCCAGCAGGCCGGGACTAGCGGGGTACAATGAGCAGTTCTTC | TRBD2 | TRBJ2-1 | TRBV6-5 | NA
CASSHLSGSSYEQYF | TGTGCCAGCAGCCACCTTAGCGGGAGCTCCTACGAGCAGTACTTC | TRBD2 | TRBJ2-7 | TRBV7-8 | NA
CASSSSGVQHF | TGTGCCAGCAGTTCTTCAGGGGTTCAGCATTTT | NA | TRBJ1-5 | TRBV27 | NA
CASSAGLADYEQYF | TGCGCCAGCAGCGCAGGACTAGCGGACTACGAGCAGTACTTC | TRBD2 | TRBJ2-7 | TRBV5-1 | NA
CASSTSSGTGHSPLHF | TGTGCCAGCAGTACATCTTCCGGGACAGGGCACTCACCCCTCCACTTT | TRBD1 | TRBJ1-6 | TRBV6-6 | NA
CATQGQGAYEQYF | TGTGCCACCCAAGGACAGGGGGCCTACGAGCAGTACTTC | TRBD1 | TRBJ2-7 | TRBV2 | NA
CASSLAGTGSLEQYF | TGTGCCAGCAGCTTAGCGGGGACAGGCTCCCTCGAGCAGTACTTC | TRBD1 | TRBJ2-7 | TRBV7-2 | NA
CASSLGRGNSPLHF | TGTGCCAGCAGCTTAGGCAGGGGCAATTCACCCCTCCACTTT | NA | TRBJ1-6 | TRBV7-2 | NA
CASGAGTGNTGELFF | TGTGCCAGCGGGGCTGGGACAGGGAACACCGGGGAGCTGTTTTTT | TRBD1 | TRBJ2-2 | TRBV6-5 | NA
CASSLLAGGSTDTQYF | TGTGCCAGCAGCCTTCTAGCGGGAGGGAGCACAGATACGCAGTATTTT | TRBD2 | TRBJ2-3 | TRBV14 | NA
CASSVSQGPATNEKLFF | TGTGCCAGCAGTGTCTCTCAGGGGCCCGCAACTAATGAAAAACTGTTTTTT | NA | TRBJ1-4 | TRBV6-1 | NA
CASSGRGVEQYF | TGTGCCAGCAGCGGGAGAGGAGTCGAGCAGTACTTC | NA | TRBJ2-7 | TRBV27 | NA
CASSILTGYDYGYTF | TGTGCCAGCAGCATATTGACAGGGTACGACTATGGCTACACCTTC | TRBD1 | TRBJ1-2 | TRBV9 | NA
CASSLVPSGNGEQYF | TGCGCCAGCAGCTTGGTGCCTAGCGGGAATGGCGAGCAGTACTTC | TRBD2 | TRBJ2-7 | TRBV5-1 | NA
CASRLGKQRAYNEQFF | TGTGCAAGTCGCTTAGGTAAACAGAGGGCCTACAATGAGCAGTTCTTC | NA | TRBJ2-1 | TRBV12-2 | once
CASRAPAGTYEQYF | TGTGCCAGCAGAGCCCCGGCCGGGACCTACGAGCAGTACTTC | NA | TRBJ2-7 | TRBV6-5 | NA
CSSSLGVAGSYGYTF | TGTTCCAGCAGCTTAGGGGTGGCAGGGTCCTATGGCTACACCTTC | NA | TRBJ1-2 | TRBV7-9 | NA
CASSGTPLGPYNEQFF | TGTGCCAGCAGCGGGACACCCCTAGGCCCCTACAATGAGCAGTTCTTC | NA | TRBJ2-1 | TRBV27 | NA
CASPLPAGGRVGNSPLHF | TGTGCAAGTCCCCTCCCTGCAGGGGGAAGAGTTGGTAATTCACCCCTCCACTTT | NA | TRBJ1-6 | TRBV12-2 | NA
CASSDGTGPNTGELFF | TGTGCCAGCAGTGACGGGACAGGCCCGAACACCGGGGAGCTGTTTTTT | TRBD1 | TRBJ2-2 | TRBV6-4 | NA
CARLDRVQDTQYF | TGTGCCAGACTGGACAGGGTTCAAGATACGCAGTATTTT | TRBD1 | TRBJ2-3 | TRBV11-2 | NA
CASRRQGAGQPQHF | TGTGCCAGCAGGAGACAGGGGGCAGGACAGCCCCAGCATTTT | TRBD1 | TRBJ1-5 | TRBV2 | NA
CASSLDRASYNEQFF | TGTGCCAGTAGCTTAGACAGGGCCTCCTACAATGAGCAGTTCTTC | TRBD1 | TRBJ2-1 | TRBV19 | NA
CASSLDNPGTIENEQFF | TGTGCCAGCAGCTTAGATAACCCCGGGACTATTGAAAATGAGCAGTTCTTC | TRBD2 | TRBJ2-1 | TRBV11-2 | NA
CASSTRAAGPTDTQYF | TGTGCCAGCAGCACCCGAGCAGCGGGGCCCACAGATACGCAGTATTTT | TRBD2 | TRBJ2-3 | TRBV7-2 | NA
CASSLDSTLITEAFF | TGTGCCAGCAGTTTGGACAGTACCCTTATCACTGAAGCTTTCTTT | NA | TRBJ1-1 | TRBV28 | NA
CASSHGGRNTEAFF | TGCGCCAGCAGCCACGGGGGGAGGAACACTGAAGCTTTCTTT | NA | TRBJ1-1 | TRBV5-1 | NA
CASSEEQVYGYTF | TGTGCCAGCAGTGAAGAACAGGTCTATGGCTACACCTTC | NA | TRBJ1-2 | TRBV2 | NA
CAWTRTGQSNTIYF | TGTGCCTGGACCAGGACAGGGCAGAGCAACACCATATATTTT | TRBD1 | TRBJ1-3 | TRBV30 | NA